The 3 T cell receptor beta chains below were found in one sample sequenced in a study (dated by TCRdb to the mid-2010s). Libraries were prepared through 5' RACE. These reads were obtained on an Illumina MiSeq. Using fastp at Q25 and MiXCR, TCRdb reprocessed the public reads and kept productive beta chains. Under each unique CDR3 protein, matching rows form one entry showing the most common genes and DNA. Across this sample there are 60,000 to 65,000 distinct CDR3 sequences, with about 20% seen only once. Over 2.5% of the sample is held by the ten biggest clonotypes. The specimen sequenced was memory CD4+ T cells sorted from a lymph node. Sample cell subset or site, as interpreted from the label and publication: memory CD4+ T cells, CD4+CD45RO+CD25-. The origin of the receptors is a female donor with breast cancer.

The CDR3 DNA is TGTGCCAGCAGCCCTGCCCTCCGGGACAGGGGATTAGTTTTGGATGAAAAACTGTTTTTT. This encodes CASSPALRDRGLVLDEKLFF. The chain combines TRBV7-8 with TRBJ1-4; TRBD1 matches 10 bases. This CDR3 has 20 residues. The J segment lost 6 bases and the V segment lost 5 bases, leaving 21 bases of the junction unmatched. Germline V CDR1 and CDR2: SGHVS, FQNEAQ.

This chain uses TRBV6-2 or TRBV6-3 with TRBJ2-2, with TRBD2 identical over 7 bases. The V gene end was trimmed by 5 bases and the J gene end by 3 bases; junction bases not matched to a gene: 9. CDR1 and CDR2 (germline): MNHEY, SVGEGT. CDR3 length: 16 residues. CDR3 residues: CASSGGEFRDTGELFF. The DNA of the CDR3 is TGTGCCAGCAGTGGGGGGGAGTTCCGGGACACCGGGGAGCTGTTTTTT.

On this clonotype itself: Possible read error: a much larger clone is one base away. This rearrangement joins TRBV5-5 to TRBJ2-3; possibly TRBD2 for D (5 bases). CDR3 length: 14 residues. Germline V gene data show CDR1 as SGHKS and CDR2 as YYEKEE (reference sequence). For the CDR3, the DNA is TGTGCCAGCAGCACTAGATCCTACACAGATACGCAGGATTTT. Translated, it gives CASSTRSYTDTQDF.